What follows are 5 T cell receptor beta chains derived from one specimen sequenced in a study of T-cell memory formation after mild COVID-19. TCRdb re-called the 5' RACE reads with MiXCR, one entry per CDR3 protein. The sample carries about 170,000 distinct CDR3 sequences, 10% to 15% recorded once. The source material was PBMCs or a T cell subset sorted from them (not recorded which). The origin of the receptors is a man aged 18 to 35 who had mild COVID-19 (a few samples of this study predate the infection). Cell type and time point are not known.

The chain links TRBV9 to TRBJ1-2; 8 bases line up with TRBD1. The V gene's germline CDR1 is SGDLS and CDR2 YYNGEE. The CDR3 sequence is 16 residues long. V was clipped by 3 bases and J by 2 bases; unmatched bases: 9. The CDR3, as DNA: TGTGCCAGCAGCGCCTTGGGGAGACAGGGGAACTATGGCTACACCTTC. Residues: CASSALGRQGNYGYTF.

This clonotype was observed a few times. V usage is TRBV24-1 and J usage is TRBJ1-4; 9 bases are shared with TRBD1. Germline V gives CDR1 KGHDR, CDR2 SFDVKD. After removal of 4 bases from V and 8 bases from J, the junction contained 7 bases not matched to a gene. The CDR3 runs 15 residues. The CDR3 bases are TGTGCCACCAGTGACCCCGGGACAGGGACGGAAAAACTGTTTTTT. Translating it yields CATSDPGTGTEKLFF.

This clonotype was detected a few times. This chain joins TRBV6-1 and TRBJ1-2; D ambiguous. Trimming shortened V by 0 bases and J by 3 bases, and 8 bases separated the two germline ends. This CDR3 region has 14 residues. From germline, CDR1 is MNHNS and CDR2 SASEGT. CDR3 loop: CASSEAGRDYGYTF. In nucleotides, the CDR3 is TGTGCCAGCAGTGAAGCGGGCCGAGACTATGGCTACACCTTC.

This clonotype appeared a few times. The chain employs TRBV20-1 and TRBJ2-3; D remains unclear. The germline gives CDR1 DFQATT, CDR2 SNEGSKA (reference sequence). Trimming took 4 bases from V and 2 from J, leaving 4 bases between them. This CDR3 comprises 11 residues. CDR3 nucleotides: TGCAGTGCTACCTCCACAGATACGCAGTATTTT. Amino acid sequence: CSATSTDTQYF.

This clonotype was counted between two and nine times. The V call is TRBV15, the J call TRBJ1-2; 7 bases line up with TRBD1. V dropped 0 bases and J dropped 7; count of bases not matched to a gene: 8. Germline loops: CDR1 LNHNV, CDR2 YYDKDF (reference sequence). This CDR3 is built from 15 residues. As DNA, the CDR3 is TGTGCCACCAGCAGAGATCTAGGGGGCCCGGGTGGCTACACCTTC. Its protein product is CATSRDLGGPGGYTF.